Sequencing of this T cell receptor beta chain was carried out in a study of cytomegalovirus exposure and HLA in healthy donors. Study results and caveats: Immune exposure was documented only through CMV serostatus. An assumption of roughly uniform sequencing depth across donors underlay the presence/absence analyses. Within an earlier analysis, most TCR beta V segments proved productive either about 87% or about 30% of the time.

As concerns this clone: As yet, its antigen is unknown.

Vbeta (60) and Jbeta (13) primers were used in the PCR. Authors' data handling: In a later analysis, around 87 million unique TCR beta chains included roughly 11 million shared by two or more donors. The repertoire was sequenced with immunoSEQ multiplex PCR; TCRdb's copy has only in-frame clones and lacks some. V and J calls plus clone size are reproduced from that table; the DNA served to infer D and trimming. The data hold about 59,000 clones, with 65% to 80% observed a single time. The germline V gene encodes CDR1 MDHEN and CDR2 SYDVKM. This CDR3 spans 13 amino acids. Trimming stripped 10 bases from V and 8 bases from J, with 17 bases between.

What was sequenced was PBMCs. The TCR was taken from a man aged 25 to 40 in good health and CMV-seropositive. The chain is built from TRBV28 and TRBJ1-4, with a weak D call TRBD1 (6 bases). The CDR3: CAIRVGASEKLFF. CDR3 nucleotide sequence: TGTGCCATTCGGGTGGGGGCCAGCGAAAAACTGTTTTTT.